This TCR beta chain is from a study of cytomegalovirus exposure and HLA in healthy donors. Amplification used 60 Vbeta primers and 13 Jbeta primers. Generated by immunoSEQ multiplex PCR, the TCRdb table keeps only in-frame clones and is missing some. The sample includes about 86,000 clones, about 71% of them seen just once. Trimming cost V 9 bases and J 8 bases; bases outside gene matches: 11. The germline gives CDR1 SNHLY, CDR2 FYNNEI. The CDR3 length is 14 residues. The rearrangement joins TRBV2 to TRBJ2-1; TRBD2 matches 9 bases. The sequencing input was PBMCs. The sequence was collected from a man aged 60-69 years in good health and CMV-seronegative. The CDR3, as DNA: TGTGCCAGTTCGAAGCGGGAGGTTAAGGATGAGCAGTTCTTC. Its translation is CASSKREVKDEQFF. Using reference TRBV2 and TRBJ2-1 for the parts outside the CDR3, the full variable domain is EPEVTQTPSHQVTQMGQEVILRCVPISNHLYFYWYRQILGQKVEFLVSFYNNEISEKSEIFDDQFSVERPDGSNFTLKIRSTKLEDSAMYFCASSKREVKDEQFFGPGTRLTVL.